This entry concerns a single T cell receptor beta chain. This entry comes from a study of blood T cell repertoires in COVID-19. On the study more broadly: The study drew acute and convalescent COVID-19 samples from the United States, Italy and Spain.

Here immunoSEQ multiplex PCR was the method, and the copy in TCRdb shows in-frame clones only, minus some. The sample consists of 300,000 to 450,000 clones, roughly 85% of them appearing once. Trimming removed 5 bases from V and 4 bases from J, with 9 bases in between. This CDR3 is built from 13 residues. CDR1 MNHEY and CDR2 SMNVEV come from the germline V gene (reference sequence). Sequenced material: peripheral blood. The sequence came from a woman aged 18-29 years with acute or convalescent COVID-19. J is TRBJ1-3 and V is TRBV27; D gene unclear. The CDR3 nucleotides are TGTGCCAGCAGTCCCCTGACAGGAAACACCATATATTTT. It translates to CASSPLTGNTIYF.